This is a list of T cell receptor beta chains from one sample in a study of Tregs in tolerant kidney transplant recipients. Sequencing was performed with immunoSEQ multiplex PCR; in TCRdb, only in-frame clones are kept and a portion is missing. The sample has some 47,000 clones; about 92% are singletons. The input for sequencing was CD8+ T cells from blood (PBMCs), taken 12 months after the transplant. All receptors derive from a human patient who received a combined kidney and bone marrow transplant. The graft donor may account for some of the T cells. Both conserved end residues are part of each CDR3. D genes are given only for firm matches. Not all rows give a size; the values are once, few, many and, for expanded clones, a class.

clone_size j_call d_call v_call cdr3_nt cdr3_aa
- TRBJ2-2 TRBD2 TRBV7-9 TGTGCCAGCAGCTTACTAGCGGATCCCAACACCGGGGAGCTGTTTTTT CASSLLADPNTGELFF
few TRBJ2-1 TRBD1 TRBV4-1 TGCGCCAGCGGGACAGGCCGATACAATGAGCAGTTCTTC CASGTGRYNEQFF
few TRBJ2-7 TRBD1 TRBV5-1 TGCGCCAGTAATTTAAACAGGGGGCGGACCTACGAGCAGTACTTC CASNLNRGRTYEQYF
- TRBJ2-5 TRBD1 TRBV6-1 TGTGCCAGCCAGGACAGGGCCCAAGAGACCCAGTACTTC CASQDRAQETQYF
- TRBJ2-5 - TRBV7-9 TGTGCCAGCAGCTTTAGTTTGGAAGAGACCCAGTACTTC CASSFSLEETQYF
- TRBJ2-7 - TRBV5-1 TGCGCCAGCAGCACAGGACAGTCCGCCTACGAGCAGTACTTC CASSTGQSAYEQYF
- TRBJ2-3 - TRBV7-6 TGTGCCAGCAGCTCCGCGGGGGCGGGCCCAAGCACAGATACGCAGTATTTT CASSSAGAGPSTDTQYF
- TRBJ2-5 - TRBV25-1 TGTGCCAGCAGTGAATATAACTCCGGAGAGACCCAGTACTTC CASSEYNSGETQYF
once TRBJ2-1 TRBD1 TRBV4-1 TGCGCCAGCAGCCAGTCCGTGACAGGGAGATACAATGAGCAGTTCTTC CASSQSVTGRYNEQFF
- TRBJ1-2 TRBD1 TRBV9 TGTGCCAGCAGGGTGACAGGGAATGGTGGCTACACCTTC CASRVTGNGGYTF
once TRBJ2-5 TRBD2 TRBV7-2 TGTGCCAGCAGCTTAAGCGGGAGTTTCGGAGAGACCCAGTACTTC CASSLSGSFGETQYF
- TRBJ1-2 - TRBV9 TGTGCCAGCAGCGTAAGTGGTACATACGGCTACACCTTC CASSVSGTYGYTF
- TRBJ1-1 - TRBV27 TGTGCCAGCAGTCCGCTCCTAGGGAACACTGAAGCTTTCTTT CASSPLLGNTEAFF
- TRBJ2-5 TRBD1 TRBV6-5 TGTGCCAGCAGAATAACAGGGGGCCAAGAGACCCAGTACTTC CASRITGGQETQYF
once TRBJ2-5 TRBD2 TRBV28 TGTGCCAGCAATACTCAGCGGGATAGTCAAGAGACCCAGTACTTC CASNTQRDSQETQYF
- TRBJ1-2 - TRBV6-5 TGTGCCAGCAGTTACTCCTGGGGGCAGGACTATGGCTACACCTTC CASSYSWGQDYGYTF
- TRBJ1-2 - TRBV7-2 TGTGCCAGCAGCTTTGACCCTACAGGCGCCTCCTATGGCTACACCTTC CASSFDPTGASYGYTF
- TRBJ2-3 - TRBV7-2 TGTGCCAGCAGCTTAGGTCTGCGGAGAGCCACAGATACGCAGTATTTT CASSLGLRRATDTQYF
once TRBJ2-2 - TRBV7-9 TGTGCCAGCAGCTTAGCGGTGAGGGCGAACACCGGGGAGCTGTTTTTT CASSLAVRANTGELFF
- TRBJ1-4 - TRBV9 TGTGCCAGCAGCGGACAGAAGGATGCTCATAATGAAAAACTGTTTTTT CASSGQKDAHNEKLFF
- TRBJ2-7 - TRBV5-1 TGCGCCAGCTCCGACCCTGACAGGTACGAGCAGTACTTC CASSDPDRYEQYF
- TRBJ2-5 TRBD1 TRBV2 TGTGCCAGCAGTGAACTGGACAGGGGGTCGGCGTCCTGGGAGACCCAGTACTTC CASSELDRGSASWETQYF
- TRBJ1-5 - TRBV4-3 TGCGCCAGCAGCCAAGACAGGGGCGCGGATCAGCCCCAGCATTTT CASSQDRGADQPQHF
- TRBJ2-5 - TRBV11-2 TGTGCCAGCAGCCAGACAGTTCCCCAAGAGACCCAGTACTTC CASSQTVPQETQYF
- TRBJ2-7 TRBD2 TRBV19 TGTGCCAGCGCGAGTAGCGGGAGCTCCTACGAGCAGTACTTC CASASSGSSYEQYF
- TRBJ2-3 - TRBV5-8 TGTGCCAGCAGCTTGGCCGGTATCCCAGGCGATACGCAGTATTTT CASSLAGIPGDTQYF
- TRBJ2-1 TRBD2 TRBV19 TGTGCCAGTAGTATTGCGCGACTAGCGGGGAACAATGAGCAGTTCTTC CASSIARLAGNNEQFF
- TRBJ2-7 - TRBV9 TGTGCCAGCAGCGGACTTGGCGGCTACGAGCAGTACTTC CASSGLGGYEQYF
- TRBJ2-2 - TRBV25-1 TGTGCCAGCAGTCCCACGAACACCGGGGAGCTGTTTTTT CASSPTNTGELFF
- TRBJ2-1 - TRBV15 TGTGCCACCAGCCAGGAATCCTACAATGAGCAGTTCTTC CATSQESYNEQFF
- TRBJ1-5 - TRBV7-9 TGTGCCAGCAGCCACCCCGGGGGACAGCCCCAGCATTTT CASSHPGGQPQHF
- TRBJ2-7 TRBD1 TRBV7-9 TGTGCCAGCAGCAAGGACAGGGCGTACGAGCAGTACTTC CASSKDRAYEQYF
once TRBJ1-1 TRBD1 TRBV30 TGTGCCTGGAGTGTAAAACCCGGACAGGGTCTCAACACTGAAGCTTTCTTT CAWSVKPGQGLNTEAFF
- TRBJ1-6 - TRBV7-6 TGTGCCAGCAGCTCTGGCCCAGGAAGACGGTTTAATTCCCCCCTCCACTTT CASSSGPGRRFNSPLHF
- TRBJ1-5 - TRBV4-2 TGTGCCAGCAGCCAAGAGGAACTAGGACGCAATCAGCCCCAGCATTTT CASSQEELGRNQPQHF
- TRBJ2-5 - TRBV30 TGTGCCTGGAGTGTACTGGGGGGGCGAGGAGAGACCCAGTACTTC CAWSVLGGRGETQYF
- TRBJ1-2 TRBD1 TRBV12-5 TGTGCTAGTGGCTCCCCCGCCGGGACAGGGCTCTATGGCTACACCTTC CASGSPAGTGLYGYTF
- TRBJ2-3 TRBD2 TRBV11-2 TGTGCCAGCAGCTTACGGCGGGGGGCAGATACGCAGTATTTT CASSLRRGADTQYF
- TRBJ2-7 TRBD1 TRBV6-1 TGTGCCAGCAGTGATCGTAGGGACAGGGTTTGCGAGCAGTACTTC CASSDRRDRVCEQYF